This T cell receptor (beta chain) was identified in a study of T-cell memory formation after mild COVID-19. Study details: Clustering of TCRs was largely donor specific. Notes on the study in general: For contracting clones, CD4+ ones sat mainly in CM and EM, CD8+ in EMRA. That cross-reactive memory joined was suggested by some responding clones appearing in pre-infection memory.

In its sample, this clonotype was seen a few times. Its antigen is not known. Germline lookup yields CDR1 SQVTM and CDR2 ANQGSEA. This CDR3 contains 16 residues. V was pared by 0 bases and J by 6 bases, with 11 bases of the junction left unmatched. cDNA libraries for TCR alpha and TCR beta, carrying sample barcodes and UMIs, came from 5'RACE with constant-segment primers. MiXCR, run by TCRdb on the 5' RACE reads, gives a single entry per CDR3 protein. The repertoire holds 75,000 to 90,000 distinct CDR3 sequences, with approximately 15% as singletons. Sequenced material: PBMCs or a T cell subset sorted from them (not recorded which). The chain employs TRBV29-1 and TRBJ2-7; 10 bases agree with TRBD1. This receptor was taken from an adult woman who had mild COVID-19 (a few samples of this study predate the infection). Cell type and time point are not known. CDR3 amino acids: CSVEEEGRTGGREQYF. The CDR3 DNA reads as TGCAGCGTTGAAGAGGAGGGTAGGACAGGGGGACGCGAGCAGTACTTC.